Below, 28 T cell receptor beta chains from the same sample are listed, as sequenced in a study of control samples from healthy donors and cancer patients. Some clones are missing from TCRdb's copy, which holds only in-frame ones; the method was immunoSEQ multiplex PCR. The table shows about 80,000 clones, with 84% occurring only once. The sample consisted of PBMCs. These receptors all come from a man aged 55 to 70 with head and neck cancer.

The chain couples TRBV27 to TRBJ2-1; D assignment may be TRBD1 or TRBD2 (5 bases each). Deletions cut 3 bases from V and 6 bases from J, with 12 bases between. The V gene's germline CDR1 is MNHEY and CDR2 SMNVEV (reference sequence). CDR3 length: 14 residues. CDR3 coding DNA: TGTGCCAGCAGTTTTGGGGGTGGCAGCAATGAGCAGTTCTTC. It encodes CASSFGGGSNEQFF.

The chain couples TRBV6-2 or TRBV6-3 to TRBJ2-1, with 11 bases lining up with TRBD2. Per the germline V gene, CDR1 is MNHEY and CDR2 is SVGEGT. The CDR3 covers 15 residues. V was clipped by 5 bases and J by 3 bases; unmatched bases: 3. The CDR3 region is CASSQTSGNYNEQFF. The CDR3 region has the DNA TGTGCCAGCAGTCAGACTAGCGGGAACTACAATGAGCAGTTCTTC.

On this clone itself: A junction end diverges from the germline sequence, so it may reflect a read error. J is TRBJ1-6 and V is TRBV7-2, with a tentative D call TRBD1 (6 bases). The CDR3 has 13 amino acids. Germline V CDR1 and CDR2: SGHTA, FQGNSA. The CDR3 DNA sequence: TGTGCCAGCAGCTCGACTAGTGGGCAGGGGCGTCTTTTT. Its translation is CASSSTSGQGRLF.

This sequence joins TRBV5-8 and TRBJ2-5; D gene unclear. Germline CDR1 and CDR2: SGHTS and YDEGEE. The CDR3 consists of 11 residues. V was cut by 2 bases and J by 3 bases, with 2 bases left in between. CDR3 region: CASSFEETQYF. Here the CDR3 DNA reads TGTGCCAGCAGCTTTGAAGAGACCCAGTACTTC.

The V gene is TRBV5-1, the J gene TRBJ2-5, with TRBD1 matching 12 bases. J was trimmed by 4 bases and V by 3 bases; bases with no gene match: 7. The germline V gene encodes CDR1 SGHRS and CDR2 YFSETQ. CDR3 size: 16 residues. As DNA, the CDR3 is TGCGCCAGCAGCTCGACCGGGACAGGGGGCGGAGAGACCCAGTACTTC. Its translation is CASSSTGTGGGETQYF.

This chain links TRBV6-5 with TRBJ2-1; tentative D call: TRBD2 (6 bases). Trimming removed 4 bases at V and 6 bases at J, with 13 bases between. Per germline, CDR1 MNHEY and CDR2 SVGAGI. The CDR3 has 14 amino acids. The CDR3 sequence: CASSFYPEGNEQFF. The CDR3 nucleotides are TGTGCCAGCAGTTTTTATCCGGAGGGCAATGAGCAGTTCTTC.

The genes are TRBV18 and TRBJ1-4; D call uncertain. This CDR3 has 15 residues. Germline values: CDR1 KGHSH, CDR2 LQKENI. V gave up 2 bases and J gave up 4 bases, with 11 bases separating them. CDR3 in DNA: TGTGCCAGCTCACCAGAAAGGGCGGATAATGAAAAACTGTTTTTT. The encoded protein is CASSPERADNEKLFF.

In its sample, this clone was seen once. The V and J genes are TRBV29-1 and TRBJ2-3, with 10 bases identical to TRBD1. The CDR3 loop spans 15 amino acids. Germline CDR1 SQVTM, CDR2 ANQGSEA. The J segment lost 1 base and the V segment lost 4 bases, leaving 5 bases of the junction unmatched. The CDR3 nucleotides are TGCAGCGTTGTCCCGGGACAGGGGCGCACAGATACGCAGTATTTT. This encodes CSVVPGQGRTDTQYF.

This rearrangement joins TRBV18 to TRBJ2-3; 7 bases agree with TRBD1. This CDR3 region has 15 residues. The junction had 3 bases not matched to a gene; V was cut back by 1 base and J by 2 bases. Per the germline V gene, CDR1 is KGHSH and CDR2 is LQKENI. Here the CDR3 reads CASSPRGQPTDTQYF. The CDR3 coding sequence is TGTGCCAGCTCACCACGGGGACAGCCCACAGATACGCAGTATTTT.

V is TRBV5-1 and J is TRBJ2-7; D might be TRBD1 or TRBD2, each matching 5 bases. Germline-derived CDR1 and CDR2 are SGHRS and YFSETQ. Trimming left V 4 bases short and J 3 bases short, with 20 bases between. The CDR3 runs 16 residues. CDR3: CASSRNPGTGDYEQYF. CDR3 bases: TGCGCCAGCAGCCGAAATCCCGGGACCGGAGACTACGAGCAGTACTTC.

The V and J genes are TRBV12-5 and TRBJ2-3; no definite D call. Germline lookup yields CDR1 LGHNT and CDR2 FRNRAP. V was trimmed by 5 bases and J by 3 bases, leaving 9 bases between them. The CDR3 is made up of 13 amino acids. CDR3 residues: CASGLGFTDTQYF. CDR3 nucleotides: TGTGCTAGTGGTCTGGGGTTTACAGATACGCAGTATTTT.

The chain joins TRBV10-1 to TRBJ1-5; D unresolved. Per the germline V gene, CDR1 is WNHNN and CDR2 is SYGVQD (reference sequence). Trimming shortened V by 6 bases and J by 6 bases, and 12 bases separated the two germline ends. The length of the CDR3 is 13 residues. In DNA, the CDR3 is TGCGCCAGCAGCGCGGCCGCAGGTCAGCCCCAGCATTTT. This translates into CASSAAAGQPQHF.

V gene TRBV9 combines with J gene TRBJ1-3, with D perhaps TRBD1 (6 bases). Germline V gene sequence: CDR1 SGDLS, CDR2 YYNGEE. This CDR3 contains 14 residues. V was trimmed by 4 bases and J by 3 bases, leaving 11 bases between them. CDR3 in amino acids: CASSRGTFGNTIYF. The CDR3 bases are TGTGCCAGCAGCAGAGGGACATTTGGAAACACCATATATTTT.

The V call is TRBV7-6, the J call TRBJ1-1; D unclear. The CDR3 is made up of 12 amino acids. The germline gives CDR1 SGHVS, CDR2 FNYEAQ. The ends were cut back, 10 bases at V and 1 base at J, with 10 bases in the middle. DNA of the CDR3: TGTGCCACCAAGGAATGGAACACTGAAGCTTTCTTT. Protein sequence: CATKEWNTEAFF.

The gene calls are TRBV5-4 and TRBJ2-5, with TRBD1 identical over 7 bases. The V gene end was trimmed by 2 bases and the J gene end by 5 bases; junction bases not matched to a gene: 6. Germline CDR1 reads SGHNT; CDR2 reads YYREEE (reference sequence). The CDR3 is made up of 14 amino acids. CDR3 nucleotide sequence: TGTGCCAGCAGCTTCGACAGGGTCGGGGAGACCCAGTACTTC. Translating gives CASSFDRVGETQYF.

This clone came up once. J is TRBJ1-5 and V is TRBV3-1 (or the pseudogene TRBV3-2); no clear D. CDR3 length: 14 residues. V was clipped by 4 bases and J by 2 bases, with 9 bases between them. Germline V gene sequence: CDR1 LGHDT, CDR2 YNNKEL (reference sequence). Here the CDR3 reads CASSPGVGNQPQHF. As DNA, the CDR3 is TGTGCCAGCAGCCCTGGAGTTGGCAATCAGCCCCAGCATTTT.

The gene calls are TRBV6-5 and TRBJ1-3; D is unresolved. Germline V gene lookup returns CDR1 MNHEY and CDR2 SVGAGI. This CDR3 is 14 amino acids long. The V end lost 5 bases, the J end lost 0 bases, and 8 bases lay between the germline ends. CDR3 region: CASSTRISGNTIYF. The CDR3 nucleotides read TGTGCCAGCAGTACAAGGATCTCTGGAAACACCATATATTTT.

This chain uses TRBV28 with TRBJ2-1; 10 bases align to TRBD2. The J segment lost 8 bases and the V segment lost 6 bases, leaving 10 bases of the junction unmatched. The CDR3 totals 15 residues. CDR1 and CDR2 (germline): MDHEN, SYDVKM. CDR3 nucleotide sequence: TGTGCCAGCAGGACAGCTAGCGGGAGTCTCCATGAGCAGTTCTTC. Its protein is CASRTASGSLHEQFF.

CDR3 loop: CASSFGDRVNEKLFF. DNA for the CDR3: TGTGCCAGCAGTTTCGGGGACAGGGTAAATGAAAAACTGTTTTTT. The chain joins TRBV28 to TRBJ1-4; 9 bases map to TRBD1. The CDR3 contains 15 residues. Trimming took 3 bases from V and 5 from J; bases not matched to a gene: 4. Per germline, CDR1 MDHEN and CDR2 SYDVKM.

The chain couples TRBV7-9 to TRBJ1-1, with D perhaps TRBD1 (5 bases). This CDR3 spans 17 amino acids. V was trimmed by 2 bases and J by 1 base, leaving 17 bases between them. Germline CDR1 SEHNR, CDR2 FQNEAQ (reference sequence). CDR3 protein: CASSLWPSQGRNTEAFF. The DNA of the CDR3 is TGTGCCAGCAGCTTATGGCCGTCGCAGGGTAGGAACACTGAAGCTTTCTTT.

The gene calls are TRBV11-2 and TRBJ2-7; D assignment may be TRBD1 or TRBD2 (5 bases each). Germline assignment: CDR1 SGHAT and CDR2 FQNNGV. V lost 0 bases and J lost 3, with 18 bases in between. The CDR3 totals 17 residues. DNA of the CDR3: TGTGCCAGCAGCTTAGAGACGGGGTGGGGCAGGGACTACGAGCAGTACTTC. This gives the protein CASSLETGWGRDYEQYF.

This chain joins TRBV6-1 and TRBJ1-5; 7 bases map to TRBD1. The CDR3 has 13 residues. The germline CDR1 and CDR2 sequences are MNHNS and SASEGT. V gave up 1 base and J gave up 7 bases; unmatched junction bases: 1. This CDR3 reads CASSEETGQPQHF. The CDR3 DNA follows: TGTGCCAGCAGTGAAGAGACAGGGCAGCCCCAGCATTTT.

The chain carries TRBV3-1 (or the pseudogene TRBV3-2) and TRBJ1-2; 8 nucleotides line up with TRBD1. The CDR3 loop spans 15 amino acids. V was clipped by 2 bases and J by 4 bases; unmatched bases: 6. Looked up from germline, CDR1 is LGHDT and CDR2 is YNNKEL (reference sequence). The DNA for the CDR3 is TGTGCCAGCAGCCAACCCGACAGGGGAGGCTATGGCTACACCTTC. This encodes CASSQPDRGGYGYTF.

V gene TRBV5-1 combines with J gene TRBJ2-2, with TRBD1 matching over 7 bases. The trim removed 0 bases at V and 5 bases at J, leaving 7 bases unmatched. The V gene's germline CDR1 is SGHRS and CDR2 YFSETQ. The CDR3 has 16 amino acids. The CDR3 nucleotides read TGCGCCAGCAGCTTGGCAAGGGGGCCGGTAACCGGGGAGCTGTTTTTT. This sequence encodes CASSLARGPVTGELFF.

This chain joins TRBV4-1 and TRBJ2-7, with a tentative D call TRBD2 (6 bases). The CDR3 is made up of 15 amino acids. Germline V gene sequence: CDR1 MGHRA, CDR2 YSYEKL. V lost 1 base and J 6 bases, leaving 16 bases between the germline ends. In DNA form, the CDR3 reads TGCGCCAGCAGCCAAGTGCGGGACCTGGGGACCGAGCAGTACTTC. Amino acids: CASSQVRDLGTEQYF.

The chain employs TRBV29-1 and TRBJ1-5; no reliable D call. V was cut by 7 bases and J by 5 bases, with 15 bases left in between. Germline CDR1 and CDR2: SQVTM and ANQGSEA. This CDR3 comprises 13 residues. Written as DNA, the CDR3 is TGCAGCGCCTCGGAAGGGAGGGATCAGCCCCAGCATTTT. Its translation is CSASEGRDQPQHF.

V is TRBV5-1 and J is TRBJ2-7, with D unresolved. CDR3 length equals 15 residues. Germline CDR1 SGHRS, CDR2 YFSETQ. V was shortened by 3 bases and J by 0 bases, with 13 bases between the two germline ends. In nucleotides, the CDR3 is TGCGCCAGCAGCTCTGATCTATCGAGCTCCTACGAGCAGTACTTC. It encodes CASSSDLSSSYEQYF.

This chain links TRBV19 with TRBJ2-5; D ambiguous. The CDR3 is 14 amino acids. Trimming removed 0 bases from V and 4 bases from J, with 9 bases in between. Per the germline V gene, CDR1 is LNHDA and CDR2 is SQIVND (reference sequence). CDR3 sequence: CASSIETRGETQYF. CDR3 in DNA: TGTGCCAGTAGTATAGAAACCCGAGGAGAGACCCAGTACTTC.